This T cell receptor (beta chain) was captured by sequencing in a study of Ad26.COV2.S vaccination and SARS-CoV-2 variants. Regarding this clone: Its antigen is still unknown.

Overall study results and limits: While placebo recipients had lower spike-specific TCR breadth, vaccine recipients had more. Placebo and vaccine recipients had non-spike TCR breadth that was similar.

Using immunoSEQ multiplex PCR, the repertoire was profiled, and TCRdb retains in-frame clones only, with some absent. The sample records about 350,000 clones, 92% being singletons. Sequenced here: peripheral blood, sampled after recovery from COVID-19. The clonotype was recovered from a human donor who had recovered from COVID-19.

The CDR3 nucleotides are TGTGCCAGCAGCTTGTTATACGGGCAGGGCAAAATCTACACCTTC. Residues: CASSLLYGQGKIYTF. The rearrangement joins TRBV5-6 to TRBJ1-2, with a tentative D call TRBD1 (5 bases). With 1 base removed from V and 10 bases from J, the gap between germline ends came to 20 bases. CDR1 and CDR2 from the germline V gene are SGHDT and YYEEEE. The CDR3 extends over 15 amino acids.